The T cell receptor beta chain under discussion was sequenced for a study of CD8 T cells in Susac syndrome. An amount of RNA that ranged from 0.5 to 1 ug was reverse transcribed with random hexamers. The immunoSEQ assay covered 54 Vbeta and 13 Jbeta segments for CDR3. TCRdb independently ran MiXCR on the immunoSEQ multiplex PCR reads; one entry per CDR3 protein. The sample holds 120,000 to 150,000 distinct CDR3 sequences, 94% seen once. Germline V lookup: CDR1 KGHSH, CDR2 LQKENI. The length of the CDR3 is 14 residues. V lost 4 bases, J lost 4 bases, and 5 bases stayed unmatched. The T cells that were sequenced for TCR beta were CD8+ and CD4+ cells from blood. Healthy donors acted as controls, with matching for age and sex. TEMRA cells were enriched by FACS, while CD8+ and CD4+ T cells were obtained through a negative isolation that was performed magnetically. A single count supports this clonotype.

The chain links TRBV18 to TRBJ2-3; 7 positions agree with TRBD1. The receptor comes from a human donor in good health. The specimen sequenced was CD4+ T cells from PBMCs. The DNA for the CDR3 is TGTGCCAGCTCACGAGAGACAGGGCCAGATACGCAGTATTTT. Translated, it gives CASSRETGPDTQYF.